This T cell receptor beta chain emerged from a study of blood T cells in healthy people across ages. About this clonotype itself: Its antigen remains unidentified.

V dropped 5 bases and J dropped 0 bases, with 11 bases sitting between them. The CDR3 has 15 amino acids. Germline V lookup: CDR1 MNHEY, CDR2 SVGAGI. A second PCR of about 6 to 11 cycles used a sample-barcoded 5' primer and a J-beta primer mix. Every cDNA molecule bore a tag from a template-switch adaptor containing 12 random nucleotides. TCRdb used MiXCR to reprocess the 5' RACE reads, holding one entry per CDR3 protein. Counted here are roughly 560,000 distinct CDR3 sequences, less than 25% occurring once; the ten biggest clones make up around 10%. Whole-study results and caveats: Naive T cell percentage strongly correlated with TCR beta diversity. In long-lived donors, naive CD4+ cell counts and diversity exceeded those of aged donors.

These data were also filed under a second study, of T cells of mothers and their children. As that study records: At a rate of 1.5 ug per 15 ul, cDNA synthesis received all of the extracted RNA.

Specimen: blood. The TCR sequence derives from a boy younger than 18 in good health. The rearrangement links TRBV6-5 to TRBJ2-4; D is unclear. This CDR3 is CASSLGRLAKNIQYF. CDR3 nucleotides: TGTGCCAGCAGTCTTGGACGGCTAGCCAAAAACATTCAGTACTTC.